The 15 T cell receptor beta chains below were found in one sample sequenced in a study of shared clonotypes between healthy human individuals. Using immunoSEQ multiplex PCR, the repertoire was profiled, and TCRdb retains in-frame clones only, with some absent. The sample shows a few million clones, around nine tenths of them seen only once. The sample consisted of naive CD4+ T cells sorted from blood. The subset was: CD45RA+ positively selected. Source of these receptors: a young man in good health.

The rearrangement links TRBV2 to TRBJ1-4, with 7 bases identical to TRBD1. In germline, CDR1 is SNHLY, CDR2 FYNNEI. After removal of 2 bases from V and 0 bases from J, the junction contained 3 bases not matched to a gene. This CDR3 contains 16 residues. CDR3 bases: TGTGCCAGCAGTGAAATGGGACAGACAACTAATGAAAAACTGTTTTTT. Its translation is CASSEMGQTTNEKLFF.

The chain has TRBV28 and TRBJ2-1, with 10 positions matching TRBD2. The CDR3 extends over 15 amino acids. Germline values: CDR1 MDHEN, CDR2 SYDVKM. V gave up 2 bases and J gave up 2 bases; unmatched junction bases: 0. CDR3 sequence (DNA): TGTGCCAGCAGTTTAAGCGGGGGGGCCTACAATGAGCAGTTCTTC. Protein: CASSLSGGAYNEQFF. Filled out from reference TRBV28 and TRBJ2-1, the complete variable domain reads DVKVTQSSRYLVKRTGEKVFLECVQDMDHENMFWYRQDPGLGLRLIYFSYDVKMKEKGDIPEGYSVSREKKERFSLILESASTNQTSMYLCASSLSGGAYNEQFFGPGTRLTVL.

The chain employs TRBV27 and TRBJ1-6, with D perhaps TRBD1 (6 bases). This CDR3 region has 16 residues. In germline, CDR1 is MNHEY, CDR2 SMNVEV (reference sequence). Deletions cut 4 bases from V and 7 bases from J, with 17 bases between. The DNA of the CDR3 is TGTGCCAGCAGTTGGGGGGGGCCAGGTCTGAATTCACCCCTCCACTTT. Residues: CASSWGGPGLNSPLHF.

V gene TRBV18 combines with J gene TRBJ1-5; 7 bases match TRBD1. This CDR3 has 14 amino acids. The V gene end was trimmed by 6 bases and the J gene end by 5 bases; junction bases not matched to a gene: 7. The germline V gene encodes CDR1 KGHSH and CDR2 LQKENI. In nucleotides, the CDR3 is TGTGCCAGCTCCATGACAGGGCCAGATCAGCCCCAGCATTTT. Protein: CASSMTGPDQPQHF.

The V and J genes are TRBV7-8 and TRBJ1-2, with D perhaps TRBD1 (6 bases). This CDR3 has 14 amino acids. Germline values: CDR1 SGHVS, CDR2 FQNEAQ. V was pared by 3 bases and J by 7 bases, with 15 bases between. The CDR3 DNA reads TGTGCCAGCAGCTTGGGGGACATTGGAGGTGGCTACACCTTC. Encoded protein: CASSLGDIGGGYTF.

This clone was counted a single time. The gene calls are TRBV4-3 and TRBJ1-1; 8 bases align to TRBD1. CDR1 is LGHNA, CDR2 YSLEER, per germline. CDR3 length equals 15 residues. With V trimmed by 1 base and J by 5 bases, 6 bases remained unmatched. In DNA form, the CDR3 reads TGCGCCAGCAGCCAAGTTGGGGACAGGTGGACTGAAGCTTTCTTT. This codes for CASSQVGDRWTEAFF.

The rearrangement links TRBV6-1 to TRBJ1-6, with no clear D. The CDR3 has 11 amino acids. V lost 6 bases and J 8 bases, leaving 5 bases between the germline ends. Germline CDR1 and CDR2: MNHNS and SASEGT. The DNA of the CDR3 is TGTGCCAGCAGGGAACATTCACCCCTCCACTTT. Translated: CASREHSPLHF.

The rearrangement uses TRBV5-1 and TRBJ1-6, with 8 positions matching TRBD1. Germline CDR1 reads SGHRS; CDR2 reads YFSETQ. J lost 4 bases, V lost 4 bases, and 1 base had no gene match. CDR3 length: 14 amino acids. CDR3 bases: TGCGCCAGCAGCCGGGACAGGTATAATTCACCCCTCCACTTT. Translation: CASSRDRYNSPLHF. Complete variable domain (other parts from reference TRBV5-1 and TRBJ1-6): KAGVTQTPRYLIKTRGQQVTLSCSPISGHRSVSWYQQTPGQGLQFLFEYFSETQRNKGNFPGRFSGRQFSNSRSEMNVSTLELGDSALYLCASSRDRYNSPLHFGNGTRLTVT.

The V and J genes are TRBV27 and TRBJ2-6; unclear D gene. CDR1 is MNHEY and CDR2 is SMNVEV in the germline V gene (reference sequence). The CDR3 covers 15 residues. The ends were cut back, 8 bases at V and 1 base at J, with 12 bases in the middle. The CDR3, as DNA: TGTGCCAGCCGCTCGTTCGGTTCTGGGGCCAACGTCCTGACTTTC. Protein: CASRSFGSGANVLTF.

The chain combines TRBV5-4 with TRBJ1-1; perhaps TRBD1 as D (5 bases). From germline, CDR1 is SGHNT and CDR2 YYREEE (reference sequence). Trimming removed 4 bases from V and 11 bases from J, with 18 bases in between. This CDR3 comprises 13 residues. The CDR3 here is CASSPQAGREAFF. In DNA form, the CDR3 reads TGTGCCAGCAGCCCTCAGGCGGGCAGGGAGGCTTTCTTT.

This chain joins TRBV9 and TRBJ1-1; a weak D match, TRBD1 (5 bases). The CDR3 extends over 16 amino acids. Germline V gene sequence: CDR1 SGDLS, CDR2 YYNGEE. The V and J ends lost 0 bases and 0 bases respectively, with 12 bases between them. CDR3 coding DNA: TGTGCCAGCAGCGTAGCCGACGGGGGGTTGAACACTGAAGCTTTCTTT. This gives the protein CASSVADGGLNTEAFF.

This chain links TRBV6-1 with TRBJ2-3; 7 positions agree with TRBD1. The trim removed 6 bases at V and 0 bases at J, leaving 6 bases unmatched. The CDR3 contains 15 residues. Germline CDR1 reads MNHNS; CDR2 reads SASEGT. The CDR3 here is CASRGRQGSTDTQYF. The DNA of the CDR3 is TGTGCCAGCAGAGGAAGACAGGGTAGCACAGATACGCAGTATTTT.

This clone appeared once. V gene TRBV2 combines with J gene TRBJ2-2; 13 nucleotides agree with TRBD2. This CDR3 contains 15 residues. Germline loops: CDR1 SNHLY, CDR2 FYNNEI. The J segment lost 6 bases and the V segment lost 9 bases, leaving 7 bases of the junction unmatched. The CDR3 region is CASSGTSGMAGELFF. The CDR3 DNA reads TGTGCCAGTTCCGGGACTAGCGGGATGGCCGGGGAGCTGTTTTTT.

The chain has TRBV6-6 and TRBJ2-7; 7 bases align to TRBD2. The CDR3 spans 14 residues. Per the germline V gene, CDR1 is MNHNY and CDR2 is SVGAGI (reference sequence). The ends lost 0 bases at V and 4 bases at J; junction bases unmatched: 3. The CDR3: CASSYSREGYEQYF. For the CDR3, the DNA is TGTGCCAGCAGTTACTCTAGGGAGGGATACGAGCAGTACTTC.

The J gene is TRBJ2-2, the V gene TRBV10-1, with 7 bases lining up with TRBD2. The CDR3 totals 15 residues. V gave up 2 bases and J gave up 4 bases; unmatched junction bases: 4. CDR1 WNHNN and CDR2 SYGVQD come from the germline V gene (reference sequence). The DNA for the CDR3 is TGCGCCAGCAGTGAGAGCGGGGCTGGCACCGGGGAGCTGTTTTTT. As protein: CASSESGAGTGELFF.